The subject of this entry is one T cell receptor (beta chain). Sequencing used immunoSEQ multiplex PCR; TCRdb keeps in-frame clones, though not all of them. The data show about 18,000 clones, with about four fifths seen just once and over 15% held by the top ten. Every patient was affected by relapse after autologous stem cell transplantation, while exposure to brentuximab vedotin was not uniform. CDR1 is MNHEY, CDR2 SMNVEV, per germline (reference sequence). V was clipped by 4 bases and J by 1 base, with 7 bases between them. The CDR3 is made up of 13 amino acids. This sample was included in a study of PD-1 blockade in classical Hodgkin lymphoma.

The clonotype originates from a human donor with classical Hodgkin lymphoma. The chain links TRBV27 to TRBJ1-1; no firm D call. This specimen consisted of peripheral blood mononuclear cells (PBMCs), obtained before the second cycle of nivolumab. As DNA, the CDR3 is TGTGCCAGCAGTTGGATGGGGAACACTGAAGCTTTCTTT. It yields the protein CASSWMGNTEAFF.